Each of the 9 T cell receptor beta chains below was sequenced from the same sample in a study of CD8 T cells in Susac syndrome. The RNA input was about 0.45 to 1 ug, and it was reverse transcribed with random hexamers. TCRdb fed the immunoSEQ multiplex PCR reads into MiXCR, producing one record per CDR3 protein. The table has about 200,000 distinct CDR3 sequences, just under 95% seen once; the top ten hold just over 0.08%. The sample comprised CD4+ T cells from PBMCs. The receptors were gathered from a human donor with multiple sclerosis.

This chain uses TRBV29-1 with TRBJ2-1; 13 positions match TRBD2. CDR3 length equals 18 residues. V lost 3 bases and J lost 2; bases outside the gene matches: 10. Germline-derived CDR1 and CDR2 are SQVTM and ANQGSEA. The CDR3 DNA sequence: TGCAGCGTTGAGAGCTTACTAGCGGGGGGGCCCACCTACAATGAGCAGTTCTTC. Translated: CSVESLLAGGPTYNEQFF.

V usage is TRBV6-1 and J usage is TRBJ2-7, with 8 bases that match TRBD2. The CDR3 is made up of 16 amino acids. Looked up from germline, CDR1 is MNHNS and CDR2 is SASEGT. V shed 6 bases, J shed 1 base, and the junction held 11 bases outside the gene matches. The CDR3 DNA follows: TGTGCCAGCAGCCCCCACCGGGGGGGGGAATCCTACGAGCAGTACGTC. Amino acid sequence: CASSPHRGGESYEQYV.

The chain recombines TRBV10-3 with TRBJ2-5, with 11 bases matching TRBD1. CDR1 and CDR2 from the germline V gene are ENHRY and SYGVKD. The CDR3 runs to 13 residues. V dropped 6 bases and J dropped 5; count of bases not matched to a gene: 2. CDR3: CAIRDRGHETQYF. DNA of the CDR3: TGTGCCATCAGGGACAGGGGGCACGAGACCCAGTACTTC.

The chain combines TRBV2 with TRBJ2-7; D call uncertain. V lost 6 bases to trimming and J lost 7 bases, with 10 bases between them. The CDR3 extends over 11 amino acids. The germline CDR1 and CDR2 sequences are SNHLY and FYNNEI. The chain's CDR3 is CASRGVSEQYF. In DNA form, the CDR3 reads TGTGCCAGCAGGGGCGTGAGTGAGCAGTACTTC.

The CDR3 region is CAWSLDNGEKLFF. The CDR3, as DNA: TGTGCCTGGTCGTTGGACAATGGCGAAAAACTGTTTTTT. The chain uses TRBV30 and TRBJ1-4, with a possible D match to TRBD1 (5 bases). This CDR3 has 13 residues. Germline assignment: CDR1 GTSNPN and CDR2 SVGIG (reference sequence). Trimming stripped 5 bases from V and 8 bases from J, with 15 bases between. Filled out from reference TRBV30 and TRBJ1-4, the complete variable domain reads SQTIHQWPATLVQPVGSPLSLECTVEGTSNPNLYWYRQAAGRGLQLLFYSVGIGQISSEVPQNLSASRPQDRQFILSSKKLLLSDSGFYLCAWSLDNGEKLFFGSGTQLSVL.

This chain connects TRBV3-1 to TRBJ1-3; no clear D gene. The CDR3 extends over 14 amino acids. V was cut by 0 bases and J by 4 bases, with 7 bases left in between. Germline CDR1 reads LGHDT; CDR2 reads YNNKEL (reference sequence). This chain's CDR3 is CASSQDKRGNTIYF. The CDR3 coding sequence is TGTGCCAGCAGCCAAGATAAACGGGGAAACACCATATATTTT.

This sequence joins TRBV20-1 and TRBJ1-4, with TRBD1 matching over 7 bases. Germline assignment: CDR1 DFQATT and CDR2 SNEGSKA (reference sequence). The CDR3 is made up of 13 amino acids. V dropped 6 bases and J dropped 5; count of bases not matched to a gene: 6. The CDR3 sequence is CSASGTVNEKLFF. CDR3 nucleotide sequence: TGCAGTGCCAGCGGGACAGTGAATGAAAAACTGTTTTTT.

The chain has TRBV20-1 and TRBJ2-5; D gene uncertain. Between the trimmed V and J ends, which lost 3 bases and 1 base, there was a span of 9 bases. The V gene's germline CDR1 is DFQATT and CDR2 SNEGSKA (reference sequence). CDR3 size: 13 residues. CDR3 residues: CSARRWVQETQYF. The CDR3 DNA reads TGCAGTGCTAGGAGGTGGGTCCAAGAGACCCAGTACTTC.

This sequence joins TRBV29-1 and TRBJ1-1; D not certain. V was pared by 3 bases and J by 1 base, with 9 bases between. The CDR3 extends over 13 amino acids. The germline gives CDR1 SQVTM, CDR2 ANQGSEA. The CDR3 spells CSVDEMRNTEAFF. The CDR3 DNA sequence: TGCAGCGTTGACGAGATGAGGAACACTGAAGCTTTCTTT.